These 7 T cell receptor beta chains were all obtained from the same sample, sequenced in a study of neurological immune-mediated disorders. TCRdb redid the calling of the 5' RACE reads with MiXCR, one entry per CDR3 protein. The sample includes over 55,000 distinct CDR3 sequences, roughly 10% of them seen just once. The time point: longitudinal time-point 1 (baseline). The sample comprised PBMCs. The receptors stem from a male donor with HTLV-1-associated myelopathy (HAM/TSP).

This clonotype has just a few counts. The CDR3, as DNA: TGTGCCACCAGCCCCCAGGAGGGACGAAAGGGGTACGGGGAGCTGTTTTTT. Translated: CATSPQEGRKGYGELFF. J is TRBJ2-2 and V is TRBV15; weak D call: TRBD2 (6 bases). Germline lookup yields CDR1 LNHNV and CDR2 YYDKDF (reference sequence). The CDR3 length is 17 residues. V was pared by 5 bases and J by 7 bases, with 23 bases between.

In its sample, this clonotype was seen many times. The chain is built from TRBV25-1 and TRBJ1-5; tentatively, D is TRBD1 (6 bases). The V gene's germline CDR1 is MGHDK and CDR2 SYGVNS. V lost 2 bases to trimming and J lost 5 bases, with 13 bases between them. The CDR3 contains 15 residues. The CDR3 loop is CASSEARGKDQPQHF. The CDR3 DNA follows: TGTGCCAGCAGTGAAGCAAGGGGGAAGGATCAGCCCCAGCATTTT.

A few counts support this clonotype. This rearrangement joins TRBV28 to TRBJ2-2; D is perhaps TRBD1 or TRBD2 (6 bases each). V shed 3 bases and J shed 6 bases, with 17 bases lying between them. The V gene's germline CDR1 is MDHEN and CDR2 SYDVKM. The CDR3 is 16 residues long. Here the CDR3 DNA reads TGTGCCAGCAGTTTTTTGGGGGGCGCCAAAGCCGGGGAGCTGTTTTTT. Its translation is CASSFLGGAKAGELFF.

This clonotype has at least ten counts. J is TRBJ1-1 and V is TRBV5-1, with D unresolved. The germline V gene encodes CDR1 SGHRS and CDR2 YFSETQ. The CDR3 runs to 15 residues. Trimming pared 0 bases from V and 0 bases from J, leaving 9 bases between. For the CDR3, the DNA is TGCGCCAGCAGCTTGGGCCGGCTCATGAACACTGAAGCTTTCTTT. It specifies CASSLGRLMNTEAFF.

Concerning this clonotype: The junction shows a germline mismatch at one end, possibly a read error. CDR3 DNA: TGCAGTGAAACGGGGGGGACTAATTCACCCCTACACTTT. Translated, it gives CSETGGTNSPLHF. This sequence joins TRBV20-1 and TRBJ1-6; possibly TRBD1 for D (5 bases). In germline, CDR1 is DFQATT, CDR2 SNEGSKA (reference sequence). The CDR3 extends over 13 amino acids.

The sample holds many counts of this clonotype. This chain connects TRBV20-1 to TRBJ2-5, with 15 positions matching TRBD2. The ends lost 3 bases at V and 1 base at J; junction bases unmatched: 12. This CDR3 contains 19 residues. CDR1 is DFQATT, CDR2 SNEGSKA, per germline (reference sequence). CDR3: CSARGFGLAGGLVQETQYF. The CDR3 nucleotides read TGCAGTGCTAGGGGTTTTGGACTAGCGGGGGGGCTTGTCCAAGAGACCCAGTACTTC.

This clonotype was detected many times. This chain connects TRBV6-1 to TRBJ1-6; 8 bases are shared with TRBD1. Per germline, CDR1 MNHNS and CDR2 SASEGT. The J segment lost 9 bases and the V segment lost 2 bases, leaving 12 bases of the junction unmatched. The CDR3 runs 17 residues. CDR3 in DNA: TGTGCCAGCAGTGAAAGAGGTGACAGGGGCACGCGTTCACCCCTCCACTTT. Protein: CASSERGDRGTRSPLHF.